Included here is one T cell receptor beta chain sequence, with context. Its antigen is undetermined. Use of 60 Vbeta and 13 Jbeta primers characterized the PCR. TCRdb's table, derived via immunoSEQ multiplex PCR, lists solely in-frame clones and lacks some. The sample holds 150,000 to 200,000 clones, around four fifths seen once. The data originate from a study of cytomegalovirus exposure and HLA in healthy donors. Study-wide points: Later analysis revealed greater clonal expansion in HLA-associated TCR beta chains than in equally common others. HLA restriction was apparent for most CMV-associated TCR beta chains in a later analysis. An analysis that was carried out later associated 15,000 to 20,000 TCR beta sequences with HLA alleles at 0.05 false discovery rate. In a later analysis, TCR beta V- and J-gene trimming was associated with a missense DCLRE1C variant.

This CDR3 contains 16 residues. J was trimmed by 7 bases and V by 4 bases; bases with no gene match: 11. CDR1 SGHTA and CDR2 FQGNSA come from the germline V gene. Sequenced material: PBMCs. The chain recombines TRBV7-2 with TRBJ2-1, with 9 bases that match TRBD2. The clonotype comes from a male donor in good health and CMV-seropositive. CDR3 DNA: TGTGCCAGCAGCTCTCTAGCGGGGAGGGTTCAGAATGAGCAGTTCTTC. Amino acids: CASSSLAGRVQNEQFF.